This entry lists 21 T cell receptor beta chains sequenced from one sample in a study of cytomegalovirus exposure and HLA in healthy donors. This PCR relied on a set of 60 Vbeta primers and 13 Jbeta primers. TCRdb keeps only in-frame clones here, not all; method: immunoSEQ multiplex PCR. The data hold 75,000 to 100,000 clones, with approximately 79% observed a single time. Source material: PBMCs. The receptor source for this set is a male donor in good health and CMV-seronegative.

The rearrangement joins TRBV7-2 to TRBJ2-5, with 12 nucleotides matching TRBD2. V dropped 1 base and J dropped 5; count of bases not matched to a gene: 2. The CDR3 length is 15 residues. Germline loops: CDR1 SGHTA, CDR2 FQGNSA. As DNA, the CDR3 is TGTGCCAGCAGCTTAGGAACTAGCGGGGGGGAGACCCAGTACTTC. Encoded protein: CASSLGTSGGETQYF.

The chain recombines TRBV18 with TRBJ1-5, with D unclear. This CDR3 region has 14 residues. The V and J ends lost 6 bases and 3 bases respectively, with 12 bases between them. Germline CDR1 and CDR2: KGHSH and LQKENI. The CDR3 nucleotides read TGTGCCAGCTCCCGCGGGGAGAACAATCAGCCCCAGCATTTT. Translation: CASSRGENNQPQHF.

This chain uses TRBV7-9 with TRBJ1-1; 9 bases are a match to TRBD1. Germline V CDR1 and CDR2: SEHNR, FQNEAQ (reference sequence). Trimming at V came to 6 bases and at J to 4 bases, leaving 9 bases not matched to a gene. This CDR3 has 15 amino acids. CDR3: CASSQTTGGRTEAFF. In DNA form, the CDR3 reads TGTGCCAGCAGTCAAACTACAGGGGGCCGCACTGAAGCTTTCTTT. The variable domain in full, completed from reference TRBV7-9 and TRBJ1-1, reads DTGVSQNPRHKITKRGQNVTFRCDPISEHNRLYWYRQTLGQGPEFLTYFQNEAQLEKSRLLSDRFSAERPKGSFSTLEIQRTEQGDSAMYLCASSQTTGGRTEAFFGQGTRLTVV.

The rearrangement uses TRBV4-2 and TRBJ2-3; TRBD1 aligns across 9 bases. After removal of 0 bases from V and 3 bases from J, the junction contained 7 bases not matched to a gene. Per the germline V gene, CDR1 is LGHNA and CDR2 is YNFKEQ. CDR3 length: 17 residues. DNA of the CDR3: TGTGCCAGCAGCCAAGAGATGGGACAGGGTGAGACAGATACGCAGTATTTT. Its protein product is CASSQEMGQGETDTQYF.

The chain employs TRBV28 and TRBJ1-1, with TRBD1 matching 7 bases. CDR3 length: 15 amino acids. V trimming: 7 bases; J trimming: 11 bases; junction bases outside the gene matches: 19. CDR1 MDHEN and CDR2 SYDVKM come from the germline V gene. CDR3 amino acids: CASTSRTGYGDSAFF. CDR3 sequence (DNA): TGTGCCAGCACTTCCCGGACAGGTTACGGCGATTCGGCTTTCTTT.

In its sample, this clone is medium-sized. The gene calls are TRBV6-1 and TRBJ2-1, with a possible D match to TRBD2 (6 bases). The CDR3 is 15 residues long. Germline V gives CDR1 MNHNS, CDR2 SASEGT. The germline V and J ends were trimmed by 1 base and 3 bases, with 10 bases remaining between them. In nucleotides, the CDR3 is TGTGCCAGCAGTGAAGAAGGTAGCGGCTACAATGAGCAGTTCTTC. Its translation: CASSEEGSGYNEQFF.

Of note for this clone: The same CDR3 can be traced to other DNA sequences in this sample. The V gene is TRBV15, the J gene TRBJ2-7; D perhaps matches TRBD2 (6 bases). V shed 0 bases and J shed 4 bases, with 10 bases lying between them. The germline gives CDR1 LNHNV, CDR2 YYDKDF (reference sequence). CDR3 length: 14 residues. Here the CDR3 DNA reads TGTGCCACCAGCAGAGATCCCGGGACTTACGAGCAGTACTTC. Its protein product is CATSRDPGTYEQYF.

This clone was counted only a few times. The chain links TRBV27 to TRBJ2-1, with TRBD2 as a possible D gene (6 bases). With 7 bases removed from V and 6 bases from J, the gap between germline ends came to 10 bases. The CDR3 loop spans 12 amino acids. Germline CDR1 reads MNHEY; CDR2 reads SMNVEV (reference sequence). In nucleotides, the CDR3 is TGTGCCAGCAAAGGGACTTTCAATGAGCAGTTCTTC. It yields the protein CASKGTFNEQFF.

The chain joins TRBV29-1 to TRBJ2-7; 8 bases are shared with TRBD2. Germline V gene data show CDR1 as SQVTM and CDR2 as ANQGSEA. The CDR3 has 14 residues. V shed 1 base and J 3 bases; nucleotides not matched to a gene: 5. The CDR3 nucleotides are TGCAGCGTTGAAGTGCTGAGCGGGAGCTACGAGCAGTACTTC. Its translation: CSVEVLSGSYEQYF.

CDR3: CAGQGGYTF. For the CDR3, the DNA is TGTGCCGGGCAGGGTGGCTACACCTTC. The chain has TRBV30 and TRBJ1-2; maybe TRBD1 (5 bases). The V and J ends lost 8 bases and 7 bases respectively, with 8 bases between them. Germline loops: CDR1 GTSNPN, CDR2 SVGIG (reference sequence). The CDR3 spans 9 residues.

The chain has TRBV9 and TRBJ2-1; TRBD1 matches 7 bases. Germline V CDR1 and CDR2: SGDLS, YYNGEE. The CDR3 is 16 amino acids. With 3 bases clipped from V and 0 bases from J, the junction kept 6 bases outside the gene matches. CDR3 nucleotide sequence: TGTGCCAGCAGCGCAACAGGGGTGGGCTCCTACAATGAGCAGTTCTTC. The encoded protein is CASSATGVGSYNEQFF. The full variable domain, completed using reference TRBV9 and TRBJ2-1, is DSGVTQTPKHLITATGQRVTLRCSPRSGDLSVYWYQQSLDQGLQFLIQYYNGEERAKGNILERFSAQQFPDLHSELNLSSLELGDSALYFCASSATGVGSYNEQFFGPGTRLTVL.

This clone was seen just once. The chain joins TRBV2 to TRBJ2-5, with 11 bases fitting TRBD1. The germline gives CDR1 SNHLY, CDR2 FYNNEI. The CDR3 is 15 residues long. V was clipped by 8 bases and J by 6 bases; unmatched bases: 11. The CDR3 coding sequence is TGTGCCAGCGTCGAACCGGGACAGGGGGTGAAGACCCAGTACTTC. It is translated as CASVEPGQGVKTQYF.

There are a few counts of this clone. The chain carries TRBV5-1 and TRBJ1-4; D not resolved. The germline CDR1 and CDR2 sequences are SGHRS and YFSETQ. This CDR3 has 15 amino acids. Deletions cut 1 base from V and 1 base from J, with 8 bases between. The CDR3 reads CASSLTAKTNEKLFF. The CDR3 nucleotides read TGCGCCAGCAGCTTGACTGCGAAAACTAATGAAAAACTGTTTTTT.

V usage is TRBV4-3 and J usage is TRBJ2-1, with 8 bases aligning to TRBD1. Germline V gene data show CDR1 as LGHNA and CDR2 as YSLEER. V lost 0 bases to trimming and J lost 6 bases; unmatched junction nucleotides: 7. The CDR3 length is 16 residues. The CDR3: CASSQDVGQAPNEQFF. The CDR3 DNA sequence: TGCGCCAGCAGCCAAGATGTGGGACAGGCCCCCAATGAGCAGTTCTTC.

The V call is TRBV7-6, the J call TRBJ1-5; 9 bases map to TRBD1. Germline V gene data show CDR1 as SGHVS and CDR2 as FNYEAQ. Trimming cost V 1 base and J 3 bases; bases outside gene matches: 7. The CDR3 totals 17 residues. The CDR3, as DNA: TGTGCCAGCAGCTTAGGGGACAGGGTAGCGGCCAATCAGCCCCAGCATTTT. Translated, it gives CASSLGDRVAANQPQHF.

The V gene is TRBV27, the J gene TRBJ1-4; D possibly corresponds to TRBD1 (6 bases). Trimming cost V 5 bases and J 8 bases, with 15 bases left between them. The CDR3 consists of 14 residues. Germline V CDR1 and CDR2: MNHEY, SMNVEV (reference sequence). The CDR3 DNA follows: TGTGCCAGCAGTCGATCAGGGGTCCAGGAAAAACTGTTTTTT. Protein: CASSRSGVQEKLFF. Variable domain in full (rest from reference TRBV27 and TRBJ1-4): EAQVTQNPRYLITVTGKKLTVTCSQNMNHEYMSWYRQDPGLGLRQIYYSMNVEVTDKGDVPEGYKVSRKEKRNFPLILESPSPNQTSLYFCASSRSGVQEKLFFGSGTQLSVL.

This chain links TRBV28 with TRBJ2-5, with D possibly TRBD1 on 5 matching bases. The CDR3 loop spans 16 amino acids. Germline V gives CDR1 MDHEN, CDR2 SYDVKM. Deletions cut 3 bases from V and 2 bases from J, with 16 bases between. CDR3 nucleotide sequence: TGTGCCAGCAGTTTTTGGCAGGGTCCAGGGCAAGAGACCCAGTACTTC. Protein product: CASSFWQGPGQETQYF.

The chain carries TRBV4-1 and TRBJ2-7; maybe TRBD1 (6 bases). Germline V gene sequence: CDR1 MGHRA, CDR2 YSYEKL. V was pared by 3 bases and J by 1 base, with 10 bases between. This CDR3 is 14 amino acids long. Here the CDR3 reads CASSQPGQSYEQYF. DNA of the CDR3: TGCGCCAGCAGCCAGCCCGGACAGTCCTACGAGCAGTACTTC.

V is TRBV29-1 and J is TRBJ2-7; tentatively, D is TRBD1 (5 bases). The germline gives CDR1 SQVTM, CDR2 ANQGSEA. V was cut by 7 bases and J by 2 bases, with 18 bases left in between. CDR3 length: 14 residues. CDR3 amino acids: CSATTFDRAYEQYF. CDR3 coding DNA: TGCAGCGCCACTACCTTCGACAGAGCCTACGAGCAGTACTTC.

The chain joins TRBV6-1 to TRBJ1-2, with 7 nucleotides matching TRBD1. Germline V gives CDR1 MNHNS, CDR2 SASEGT. V shed 3 bases, J shed 7 bases, and the junction held 8 bases outside the gene matches. This CDR3 comprises 14 residues. CDR3 nucleotide sequence: TGTGCCAGCAGTGAGACAGGGCCTTTGGGTGGCTACACCTTC. Translated, it gives CASSETGPLGGYTF.

The chain joins TRBV2 to TRBJ1-1; 7 bases are shared with TRBD1. The ends lost 5 bases at V and 0 bases at J; junction bases unmatched: 3. Germline loops: CDR1 SNHLY, CDR2 FYNNEI. The CDR3 consists of 14 residues. Here the CDR3 reads CASSWDSMNTEAFF. The DNA of the CDR3 is TGTGCCAGCAGTTGGGACAGCATGAACACTGAAGCTTTCTTT.